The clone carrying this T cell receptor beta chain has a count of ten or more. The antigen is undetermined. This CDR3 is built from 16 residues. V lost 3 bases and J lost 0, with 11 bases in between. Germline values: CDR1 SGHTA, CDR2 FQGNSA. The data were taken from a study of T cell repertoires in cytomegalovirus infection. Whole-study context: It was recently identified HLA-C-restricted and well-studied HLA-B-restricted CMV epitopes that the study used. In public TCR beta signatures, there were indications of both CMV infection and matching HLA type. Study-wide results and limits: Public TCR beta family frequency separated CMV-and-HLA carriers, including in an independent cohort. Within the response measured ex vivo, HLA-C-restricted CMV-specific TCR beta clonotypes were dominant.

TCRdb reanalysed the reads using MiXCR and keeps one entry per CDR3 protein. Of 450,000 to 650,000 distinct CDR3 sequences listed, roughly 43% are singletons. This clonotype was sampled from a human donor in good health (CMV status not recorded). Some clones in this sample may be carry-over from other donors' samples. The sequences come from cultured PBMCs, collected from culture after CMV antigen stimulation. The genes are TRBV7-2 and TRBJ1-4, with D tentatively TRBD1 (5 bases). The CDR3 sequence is CASSLGPRATNEKLFF. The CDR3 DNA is TGTGCCAGCAGCTTGGGACCGAGAGCAACTAATGAAAAACTGTTTTTT.